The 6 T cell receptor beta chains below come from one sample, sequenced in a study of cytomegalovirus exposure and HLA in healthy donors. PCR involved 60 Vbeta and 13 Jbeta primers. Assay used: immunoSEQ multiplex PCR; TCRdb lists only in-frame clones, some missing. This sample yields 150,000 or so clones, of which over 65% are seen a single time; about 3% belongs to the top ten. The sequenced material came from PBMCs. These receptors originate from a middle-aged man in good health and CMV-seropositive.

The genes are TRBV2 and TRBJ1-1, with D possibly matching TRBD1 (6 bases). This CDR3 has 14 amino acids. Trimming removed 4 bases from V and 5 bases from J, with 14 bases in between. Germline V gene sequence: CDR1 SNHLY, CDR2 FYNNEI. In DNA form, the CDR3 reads TGTGCCAGCAGTGTCGGGGGGGCGCAAACTGAAGCTTTCTTT. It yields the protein CASSVGGAQTEAFF.

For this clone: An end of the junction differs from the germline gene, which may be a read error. The CDR3 bases are TGTGCCTTGGTAATTCGGACTGCAGCTTTCTTT. It translates to CALVIRTAAFF. V and J are TRBV30 and TRBJ1-1; D remains unclear. The CDR3 has 11 amino acids. Germline values: CDR1 GTSNPN, CDR2 SVGIG (reference sequence).

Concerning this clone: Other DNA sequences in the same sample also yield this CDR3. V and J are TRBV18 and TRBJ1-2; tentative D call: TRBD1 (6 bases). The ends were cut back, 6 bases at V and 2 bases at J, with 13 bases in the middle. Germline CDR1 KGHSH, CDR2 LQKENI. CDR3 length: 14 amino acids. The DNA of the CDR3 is TGTGCCAGCTCGCCCCGACAGGAGAACTATGGCTACACCTTC. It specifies CASSPRQENYGYTF.

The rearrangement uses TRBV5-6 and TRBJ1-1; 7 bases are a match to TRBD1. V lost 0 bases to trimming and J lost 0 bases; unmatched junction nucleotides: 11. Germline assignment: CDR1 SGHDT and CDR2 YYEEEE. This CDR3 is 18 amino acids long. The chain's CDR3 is CASSLARGQRQMNTEAFF. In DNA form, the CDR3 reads TGTGCCAGCAGCTTGGCCAGGGGACAGAGACAGATGAACACTGAAGCTTTCTTT.

The CDR3: CASSQRGGGEVSNYGYTF. DNA of the CDR3: TGCGCCAGCAGCCAACGGGGCGGAGGGGAGGTTTCCAACTATGGCTACACCTTC. The chain joins TRBV4-1 to TRBJ1-2, with D perhaps TRBD1 (5 bases). Trimming took off 2 bases at V and 2 bases at J, with 21 bases between the two ends. This CDR3 spans 18 amino acids. Per the germline V gene, CDR1 is MGHRA and CDR2 is YSYEKL.

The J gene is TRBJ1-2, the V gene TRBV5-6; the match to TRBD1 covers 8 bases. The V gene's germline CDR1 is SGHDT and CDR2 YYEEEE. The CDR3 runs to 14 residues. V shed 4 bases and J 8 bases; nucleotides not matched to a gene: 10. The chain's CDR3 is CASSPGQGWTGYTF. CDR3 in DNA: TGTGCCAGCAGCCCCGGACAGGGATGGACGGGCTACACCTTC.